The 9 T cell receptor beta chains listed next were all sequenced from one sample in a study of post-analysis software for immune sequencing data. General study results and limits: Patients carried a handful of TRBV segments more frequently than controls did, and TRBV5-6, TRBV5-1 and TRBV20-1 were among them.

Prepared libraries of TCR beta cDNA carried unique molecular identifiers. TCRdb reprocessed the PCR reads with MiXCR, giving one entry per CDR3 protein. The sample carries 820,000 or so distinct CDR3 sequences, roughly 58% recorded once. Their antigen targets remain unknown. The sample comprised blood. The source is a girl aged 5-17 years with multiple sclerosis.

The genes are TRBV20-1 and TRBJ2-3, with D unclear. The CDR3 is 12 amino acids. With 4 bases removed from V and 2 bases from J, the gap between germline ends came to 7 bases. Germline lookup yields CDR1 DFQATT and CDR2 SNEGSKA (reference sequence). The CDR3 coding sequence is TGCAGTGCTATTAACGACACAGATACGCAGTATTTT. Translating it yields CSAINDTDTQYF.

The rearrangement uses TRBV6-5 and TRBJ2-1, with D possibly matching TRBD2 (7 bases). Per the germline V gene, CDR1 is MNHEY and CDR2 is SVGAGI. Trimming removed 2 bases at V and 4 bases at J, with 9 bases between. This CDR3 comprises 14 residues. CDR3 in amino acids: CASSYEGGYNEQFF. The CDR3 region has the DNA TGTGCCAGCAGTTACGAGGGGGGGTACAATGAGCAGTTCTTC.

This chain joins TRBV29-1 and TRBJ2-7; D remains ambiguous. The CDR3 is 11 residues long. Germline lookup yields CDR1 SQVTM and CDR2 ANQGSEA. V was shortened by 3 bases and J by 2 bases, with 5 bases between the two germline ends. CDR3 DNA sequence: TGCAGCGTTGATGGGACCTACGAGCAGTACTTC. Encoded protein: CSVDGTYEQYF.

The V and J genes are TRBV5-4 and TRBJ2-7; 7 nucleotides agree with TRBD1. Germline loops: CDR1 SGHNT, CDR2 YYREEE (reference sequence). The CDR3 has 16 amino acids. With 1 base clipped from V and 0 bases from J, the junction kept 7 bases outside the gene matches. The CDR3 region has the DNA TGTGCCAGCAGCTTGATGGGACAGACAAGCTCCTACGAGCAGTACTTC. The encoded protein is CASSLMGQTSSYEQYF.

The chain is built from TRBV7-2 and TRBJ2-1, with 15 bases that match TRBD2. Per germline, CDR1 SGHTA and CDR2 FQGNSA. Losses at the gene ends were 2 bases for V and 0 bases for J; bases not matched to a gene: 5. This CDR3 region has 19 residues. The CDR3: CASSLPGTSGRSSYNEQFF. The DNA for the CDR3 is TGTGCCAGCAGCTTACCCGGGACTAGCGGGAGGAGCTCCTACAATGAGCAGTTCTTC.

The chain links TRBV6-4 to TRBJ1-5; D is undetermined. V shed 3 bases and J shed 3 bases, with 6 bases lying between them. The CDR3 contains 13 residues. The germline V gene has CDR1 MRHNA and CDR2 SNTAGT. CDR3 loop: CASSDGDNQPQHF. CDR3 bases: TGTGCCAGCAGTGATGGAGACAATCAGCCCCAGCATTTT.

The chain joins TRBV7-9 to TRBJ1-4; TRBD1 agrees at 8 bases. CDR3 size: 15 residues. The junction had 6 bases not matched to a gene; V was cut back by 5 bases and J by 4 bases. Germline V gives CDR1 SEHNR, CDR2 FQNEAQ (reference sequence). CDR3 loop: CASSPRGHINEKLFF. The CDR3 nucleotides read TGTGCCAGCAGCCCCAGGGGGCACATTAATGAAAAACTGTTTTTT.

The chain employs TRBV4-2 and TRBJ1-4; TRBD1 is a possible D gene (5 bases). Looked up from germline, CDR1 is LGHNA and CDR2 is YNFKEQ. This CDR3 is built from 14 residues. V was cut by 0 bases and J by 7 bases, with 9 bases left in between. The CDR3 protein is CASSQDPRAEKLFF. The CDR3 DNA follows: TGTGCCAGCAGCCAAGATCCCAGGGCTGAAAAACTGTTTTTT.

This clonotype has only a few counts. V gene TRBV4-2 combines with J gene TRBJ2-1, with 7 bases matching TRBD1. Germline CDR1 is LGHNA and CDR2 is YNFKEQ. The junction had 5 bases not matched to a gene; V was cut back by 1 base and J by 5 bases. The CDR3 contains 15 residues. DNA for the CDR3: TGTGCCAGCAGCCAAGGGGACAGAGAGCACAATGAGCAGTTCTTC. Translated, it gives CASSQGDREHNEQFF.